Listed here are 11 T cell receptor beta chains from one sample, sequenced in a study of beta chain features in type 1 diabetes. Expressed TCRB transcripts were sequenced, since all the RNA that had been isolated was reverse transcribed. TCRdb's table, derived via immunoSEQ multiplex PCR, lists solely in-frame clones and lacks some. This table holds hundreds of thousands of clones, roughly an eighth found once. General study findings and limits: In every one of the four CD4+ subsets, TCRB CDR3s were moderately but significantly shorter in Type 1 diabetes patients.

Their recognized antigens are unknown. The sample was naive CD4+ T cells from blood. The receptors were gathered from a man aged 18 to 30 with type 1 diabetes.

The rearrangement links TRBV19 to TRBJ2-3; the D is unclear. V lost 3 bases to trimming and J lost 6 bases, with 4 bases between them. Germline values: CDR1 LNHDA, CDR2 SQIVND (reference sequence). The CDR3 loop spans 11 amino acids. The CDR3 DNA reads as TGTGCCAGTAGTATTGTGGATACGCAGTATTTT. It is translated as CASSIVDTQYF. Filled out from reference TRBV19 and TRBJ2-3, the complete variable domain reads DGGITQSPKYLFRKEGQNVTLSCEQNLNHDAMYWYRQDPGQGLRLIYYSQIVNDFQKGDIAEGYSVSREKKESFPLTVTSAQKNPTAFYLCASSIVDTQYFGPGTRLTVL.

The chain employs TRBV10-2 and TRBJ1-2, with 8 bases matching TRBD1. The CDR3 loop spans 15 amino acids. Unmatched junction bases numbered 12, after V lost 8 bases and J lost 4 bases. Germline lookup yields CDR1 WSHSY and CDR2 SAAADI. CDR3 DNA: TGCGCCAGCTCAGGGGGCCGGGGATGGAGCTATGGCTACACCTTC. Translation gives CASSGGRGWSYGYTF.

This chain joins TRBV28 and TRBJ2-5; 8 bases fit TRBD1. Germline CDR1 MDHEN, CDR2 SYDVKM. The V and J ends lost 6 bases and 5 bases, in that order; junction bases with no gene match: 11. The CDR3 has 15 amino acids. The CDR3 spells CASSKGQGAWETQYF. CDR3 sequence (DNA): TGTGCCAGCAGCAAGGGGCAGGGGGCATGGGAGACCCAGTACTTC.

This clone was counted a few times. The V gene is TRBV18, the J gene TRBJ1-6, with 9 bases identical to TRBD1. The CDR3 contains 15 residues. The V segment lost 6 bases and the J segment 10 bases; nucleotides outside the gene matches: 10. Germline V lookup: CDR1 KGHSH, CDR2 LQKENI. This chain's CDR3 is CASSPRQGVGSPLHF. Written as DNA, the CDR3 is TGTGCCAGCTCGCCAAGACAGGGGGTCGGGTCACCCCTCCACTTT.

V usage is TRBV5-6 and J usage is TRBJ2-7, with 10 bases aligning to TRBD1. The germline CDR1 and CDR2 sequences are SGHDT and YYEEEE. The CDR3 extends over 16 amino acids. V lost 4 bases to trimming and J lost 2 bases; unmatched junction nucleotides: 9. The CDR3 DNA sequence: TGTGCCAGCAGCGTACCGGGACAGGGGATTCCCTACGAGCAGTACTTC. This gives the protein CASSVPGQGIPYEQYF.

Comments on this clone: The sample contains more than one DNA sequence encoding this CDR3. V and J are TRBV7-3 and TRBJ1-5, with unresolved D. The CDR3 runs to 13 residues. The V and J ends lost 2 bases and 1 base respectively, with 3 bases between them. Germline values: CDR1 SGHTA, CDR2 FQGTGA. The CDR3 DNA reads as TGTGCCAGCAGCTTATCCAGCAATCAGCCCCAGCATTTT. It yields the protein CASSLSSNQPQHF.

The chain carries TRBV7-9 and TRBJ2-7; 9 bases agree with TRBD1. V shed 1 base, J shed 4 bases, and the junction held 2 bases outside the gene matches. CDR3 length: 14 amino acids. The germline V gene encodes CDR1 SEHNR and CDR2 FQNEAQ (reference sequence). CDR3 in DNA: TGTGCCAGCAGCTTAGGGACAGGGGCTTACGAGCAGTACTTC. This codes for CASSLGTGAYEQYF.

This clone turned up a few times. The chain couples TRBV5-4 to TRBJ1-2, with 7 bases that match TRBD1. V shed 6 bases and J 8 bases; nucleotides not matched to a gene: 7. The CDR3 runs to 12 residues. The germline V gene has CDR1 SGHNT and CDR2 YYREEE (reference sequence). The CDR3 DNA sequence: TGTGCCAGCAACCTACAGGGGTGGGGCTACACCTTC. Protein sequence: CASNLQGWGYTF.

CDR3 in amino acids: CASSAATGRTTEAFF. The DNA for the CDR3 is TGTGCCAGCTCGGCCGCGACAGGGAGGACCACTGAAGCTTTCTTT. The V and J genes are TRBV25-1 and TRBJ1-1; TRBD1 agrees at 7 bases. The CDR3 totals 15 residues. Germline V lookup: CDR1 MGHDK, CDR2 SYGVNS. Trimming at V came to 8 bases and at J to 4 bases, leaving 13 bases not matched to a gene.

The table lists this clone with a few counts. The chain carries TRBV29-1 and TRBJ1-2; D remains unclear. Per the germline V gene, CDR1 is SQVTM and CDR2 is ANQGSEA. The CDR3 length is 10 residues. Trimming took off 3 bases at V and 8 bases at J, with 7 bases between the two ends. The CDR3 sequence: CSVDQPGYTF. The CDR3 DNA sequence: TGCAGCGTTGACCAGCCCGGCTACACCTTC.

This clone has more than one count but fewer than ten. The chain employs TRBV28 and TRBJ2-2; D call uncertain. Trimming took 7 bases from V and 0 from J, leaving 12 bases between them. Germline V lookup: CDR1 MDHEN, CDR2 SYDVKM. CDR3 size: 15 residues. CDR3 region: CASTSGSANTGELFF. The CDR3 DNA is TGTGCCAGCACCTCGGGTTCCGCGAACACCGGGGAGCTGTTTTTT.